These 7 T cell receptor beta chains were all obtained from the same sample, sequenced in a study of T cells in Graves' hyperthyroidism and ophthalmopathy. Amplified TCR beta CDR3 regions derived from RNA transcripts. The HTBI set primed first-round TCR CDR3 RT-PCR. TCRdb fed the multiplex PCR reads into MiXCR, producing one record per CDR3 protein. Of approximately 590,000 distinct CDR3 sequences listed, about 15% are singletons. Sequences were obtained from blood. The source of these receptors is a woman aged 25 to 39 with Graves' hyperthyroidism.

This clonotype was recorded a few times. The CDR3: CARTLPSYEQYF. CDR3 sequence (DNA): TGTGCCCGAACCCTGCCTTCCTACGAGCAGTACTTC. V gene TRBV6-1 combines with J gene TRBJ2-7; D not resolved. CDR1 and CDR2 (germline): MNHNS, SASEGT. The CDR3 consists of 12 residues. Trimming left V 11 bases short and J 1 base short, with 12 bases between.

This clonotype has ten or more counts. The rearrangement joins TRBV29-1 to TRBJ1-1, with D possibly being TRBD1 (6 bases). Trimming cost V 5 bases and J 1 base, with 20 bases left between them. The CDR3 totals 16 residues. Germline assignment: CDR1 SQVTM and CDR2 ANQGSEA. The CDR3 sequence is CSVPPTHRATNTEAFF. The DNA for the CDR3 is TGCAGCGTTCCGCCAACCCACAGGGCCACGAACACTGAAGCTTTCTTT.

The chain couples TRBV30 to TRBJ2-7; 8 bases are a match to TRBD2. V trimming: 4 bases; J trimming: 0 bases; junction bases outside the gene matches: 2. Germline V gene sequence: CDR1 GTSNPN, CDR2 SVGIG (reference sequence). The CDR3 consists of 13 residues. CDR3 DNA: TGTGCCTGGACGGGGGGGTTCTCCTACGAGCAGTACTTC. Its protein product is CAWTGGFSYEQYF. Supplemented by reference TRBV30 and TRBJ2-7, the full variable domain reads SQTIHQWPATLVQPVGSPLSLECTVEGTSNPNLYWYRQAAGRGLQLLFYSVGIGQISSEVPQNLSASRPQDRQFILSSKKLLLSDSGFYLCAWTGGFSYEQYFGPGTRLTVT.

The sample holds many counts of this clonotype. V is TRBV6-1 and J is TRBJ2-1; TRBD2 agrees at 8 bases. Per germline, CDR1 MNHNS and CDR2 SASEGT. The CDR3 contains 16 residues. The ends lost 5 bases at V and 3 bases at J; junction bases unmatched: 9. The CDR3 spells CASSREREIGYNEQFF. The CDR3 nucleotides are TGTGCCAGCAGTCGGGAGCGGGAGATTGGCTACAATGAGCAGTTCTTC.

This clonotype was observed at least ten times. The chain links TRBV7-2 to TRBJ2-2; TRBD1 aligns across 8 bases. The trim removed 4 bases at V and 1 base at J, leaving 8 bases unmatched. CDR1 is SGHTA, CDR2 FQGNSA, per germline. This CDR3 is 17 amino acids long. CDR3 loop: CASSSRAGGVNTGELFF. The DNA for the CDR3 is TGTGCCAGCAGCTCCCGTGCAGGGGGCGTGAACACCGGGGAGCTGTTTTTT.

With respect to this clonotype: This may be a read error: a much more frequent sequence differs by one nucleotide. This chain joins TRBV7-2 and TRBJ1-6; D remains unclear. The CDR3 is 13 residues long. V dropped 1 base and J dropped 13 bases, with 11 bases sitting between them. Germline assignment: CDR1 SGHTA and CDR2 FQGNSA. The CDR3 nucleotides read TGTACCAGCAGCTTAGTTACGCACGAGCCCCTCCACTTT. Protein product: CTSSLVTHEPLHF.

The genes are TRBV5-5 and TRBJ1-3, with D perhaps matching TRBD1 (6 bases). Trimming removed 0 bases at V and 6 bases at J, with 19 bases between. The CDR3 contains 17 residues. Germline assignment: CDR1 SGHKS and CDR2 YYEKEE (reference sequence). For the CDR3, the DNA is TGTGCCAGCAGCTTGGGCCCTACAGGGAAAGAAGAAAACACCATATATTTT. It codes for CASSLGPTGKEENTIYF.